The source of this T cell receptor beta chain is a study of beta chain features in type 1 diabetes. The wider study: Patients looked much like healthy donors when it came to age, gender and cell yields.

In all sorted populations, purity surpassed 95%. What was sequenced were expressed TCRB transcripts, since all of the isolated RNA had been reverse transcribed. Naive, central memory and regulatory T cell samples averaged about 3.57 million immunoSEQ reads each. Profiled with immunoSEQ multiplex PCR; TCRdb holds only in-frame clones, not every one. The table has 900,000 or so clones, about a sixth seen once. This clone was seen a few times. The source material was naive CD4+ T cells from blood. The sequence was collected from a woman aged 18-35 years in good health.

The CDR3 loop is CASSLTWGQGFDEQFF. Written as DNA, the CDR3 is TGTGCCAGCAGCCTCACCTGGGGACAGGGGTTTGATGAGCAGTTCTTC. V usage is TRBV7-2 and J usage is TRBJ2-1; 10 nucleotides agree with TRBD1. Germline lookup yields CDR1 SGHTA and CDR2 FQGNSA. J gave up 8 bases and V 5 bases, and 12 bases lay outside the gene matches. The CDR3 is made up of 16 amino acids.